This TCR beta chain came from a study of neoadjuvant nivolumab and ipilimumab in lung cancer. General study findings and limits: Only two of four nivolumab-treated tumors gained richness and clonality by surgery.

On this clone: What it binds is not known.

Data came from immunoSEQ multiplex PCR; TCRdb stores just in-frame clones and leaves some out. The data show more than 40,000 clones, with about 89% seen just once and under 4.5% held by the top ten. This CDR3 is 15 amino acids long. Trimming left V 4 bases short and J 1 base short, with 14 bases between. The germline V gene encodes CDR1 SGHDT and CDR2 YYEEEE. Sample: blood, taken before neoadjuvant nivolumab, alone or with ipilimumab. This TCR derives from an adult with non-small cell lung cancer. Some clones in this sample may be carry-over from other donors' samples. The chain has TRBV5-6 and TRBJ1-1, with TRBD1 as a possible D gene (5 bases). CDR3 residues: CASSPLGQGNTEAFF. CDR3 sequence (DNA): TGTGCCAGCAGCCCCCTAGGGCAGGGGAACACTGAAGCTTTCTTT.